Below are 26 T cell receptor beta chains sequenced from a single sample in a study of CD8+CD57+ T cells in acquired aplastic anemia. The template for TCR beta VDJ and CDR3 sequence profiling was genomic DNA. TCRdb passed the reads through MiXCR, listing each CDR3 protein once. The sample lists 150,000 to 200,000 distinct CDR3 sequences, roughly 45% occurring once. Sequencing was done on a sample of sorted CD4+, CD8+, or CD8+CD57+ T cells (not recorded which) from PBMCs. The source of these receptors is a human donor in good health.

This clonotype appeared a few times. For the CDR3, the DNA is TGTGCCAGCAGCTACCGGGACAGGGTCGTCAATGAGCAGTTCTTC. The encoded protein is CASSYRDRVVNEQFF. V gene TRBV3-1 combines with J gene TRBJ2-1, with 9 bases that match TRBD1. CDR3 size: 15 residues. V gave up 5 bases and J gave up 6 bases; unmatched junction bases: 8. Per the germline V gene, CDR1 is LGHDT and CDR2 is YNNKEL (reference sequence).

V gene TRBV2 combines with J gene TRBJ1-2; D call uncertain. The germline V gene encodes CDR1 SNHLY and CDR2 FYNNEI. The V and J ends lost 4 bases and 0 bases respectively, with 12 bases between them. The CDR3 consists of 15 residues. The CDR3 protein is CASSVAETTNYGYTF. CDR3 sequence (DNA): TGTGCCAGCAGTGTGGCGGAGACTACTAACTATGGCTACACCTTC.

This clonotype was seen many times. The chain employs TRBV9 and TRBJ2-2, with D possibly matching TRBD1 (6 bases). The germline V and J ends were trimmed by 6 bases and 1 base, with 10 bases remaining between them. This CDR3 is built from 14 residues. The germline gives CDR1 SGDLS, CDR2 YYNGEE. The CDR3 sequence is CASTGTLNTGELFF. CDR3 DNA sequence: TGTGCCAGCACCGGGACACTGAACACCGGGGAGCTGTTTTTT.

On this clonotype: Given a much more abundant clone one base away, this may be a read error. V and J are TRBV6-5 and TRBJ2-3, with TRBD2 matching 11 bases. Germline V lookup: CDR1 MNHEY, CDR2 SVGAGI. Unmatched junction bases numbered 8, after V lost 3 bases and J lost 9 bases. This CDR3 region has 15 residues. CDR3 amino acids: CASSYQSTSGRTQYF. The CDR3 DNA sequence: TGTGCCAGCAGTTATCAGAGTACTAGCGGGAGAACGCAGTATTTT.

The sample holds a few counts of this clonotype. This chain joins TRBV9 and TRBJ2-7, with D uncertain. The CDR3 extends over 15 amino acids. The germline V gene has CDR1 SGDLS and CDR2 YYNGEE. V lost 0 bases and J lost 0, with 10 bases in between. The DNA of the CDR3 is TGTGCCAGCAGCGTAGTCCAGGTTCACTCCTACGAGCAGTACTTC. Translation gives CASSVVQVHSYEQYF.

The V gene is TRBV25-1, the J gene TRBJ2-5; 7 bases map to TRBD2. Per the germline V gene, CDR1 is MGHDK and CDR2 is SYGVNS. This CDR3 has 15 residues. Trimming removed 5 bases from V and 4 bases from J; junction bases left unmatched: 10. The CDR3, as DNA: TGTGCCAGCAGTCGAAGGACGGGGAGGGGAGAGACCCAGTACTTC. Encoded protein: CASSRRTGRGETQYF.

This clonotype was observed at least ten times. This chain connects TRBV7-2 to TRBJ1-2; weak D call: TRBD1 (5 bases). The CDR3 sequence is 15 residues long. From germline, CDR1 is SGHTA and CDR2 FQGNSA. Between the trimmed V and J ends, which lost 2 bases and 9 bases, there was a span of 19 bases. This CDR3 reads CASSLSQGTGLSYTF. The CDR3 bases are TGTGCCAGCAGCTTAAGCCAGGGTACGGGTCTGAGCTACACCTTC. Complete variable domain (other parts from reference TRBV7-2 and TRBJ1-2): GAGVSQSPSNKVTEKGKDVELRCDPISGHTALYWYRQSLGQGLEFLIYFQGNSAPDKSGLPSDRFSAERTGGSVSTLTIQRTQQEDSAVYLCASSLSQGTGLSYTFGSGTRLTVV.

Of note for this clonotype: A much larger clone lies a single base off, so this may be a read error. The V gene is TRBV6-1, the J gene TRBJ2-1; 7 bases fit TRBD2. Germline CDR1 and CDR2: MNHNS and SASEGT. V shed 2 bases, J shed 16 bases, and the junction held 8 bases outside the gene matches. This CDR3 comprises 12 residues. The CDR3 nucleotides read TGTGCCAGCAGTGAATTGAGGGACTACGTATTCTTC. Its translation: CASSELRDYVFF.

This clonotype has a count of ten or more. The V and J genes are TRBV2 and TRBJ2-3; 7 nucleotides line up with TRBD2. The CDR3 has 15 amino acids. V lost 5 bases to trimming and J lost 0 bases; unmatched junction nucleotides: 5. Germline assignment: CDR1 SNHLY and CDR2 FYNNEI. This CDR3 is CASSPLAASTDTQYF. The CDR3 region has the DNA TGTGCCAGCAGTCCTCTAGCGGCTAGCACAGATACGCAGTATTTT.

The chain is built from TRBV5-1 and TRBJ2-1; no clear D. Trimming left V 1 base short and J 0 bases short, with 8 bases between. This CDR3 comprises 15 residues. Germline V gene data show CDR1 as SGHRS and CDR2 as YFSETQ. The DNA of the CDR3 is TGCGCCAGCAGCTTGACGGTTAGCTCCTACAATGAGCAGTTCTTC. This sequence encodes CASSLTVSSYNEQFF.

As concerns this clonotype: A much larger clone lies a single base off, so this may be a read error. The gene calls are TRBV12-3 or TRBV12-4 and TRBJ1-1; 8 nucleotides match TRBD1. The CDR3 has 15 residues. CDR3 nucleotides: TGTGCCAGCAGACCTCCGACAGGGGCGAACACTGAAGCTTCCTTT. Protein sequence: CASRPPTGANTEASF.

The rearrangement links TRBV6-1 to TRBJ1-2; D may be TRBD1 (6 bases). This CDR3 contains 13 residues. Per germline, CDR1 MNHNS and CDR2 SASEGT. V shed 5 bases and J shed 7 bases, with 14 bases lying between them. The chain's CDR3 is CASSRGARVGYTF. CDR3 DNA sequence: TGTGCCAGCAGTCGGGGGGCGCGGGTTGGCTACACCTTC.

The chain uses TRBV15 and TRBJ1-2; D is uncertain. Looked up from germline, CDR1 is LNHNV and CDR2 is YYDKDF (reference sequence). V shed 5 bases and J shed 1 base, with 11 bases lying between them. This CDR3 has 14 amino acids. CDR3 nucleotides: TGTGCCACCAGCTTTCCCTACCGTAACTATGGCTACACCTTC. It is translated as CATSFPYRNYGYTF.

The chain links TRBV7-3 to TRBJ2-5; no definite D call. V shed 2 bases and J shed 2 bases, with 15 bases lying between them. Germline V CDR1 and CDR2: SGHTA, FQGTGA. The CDR3 length is 16 residues. The CDR3 is CASSLLPGSAQETQYF. In nucleotides, the CDR3 is TGTGCCAGCAGCTTACTCCCAGGCAGCGCTCAAGAGACCCAGTACTTC.

This clonotype was detected many times. This rearrangement joins TRBV2 to TRBJ1-1, with no clear D. This CDR3 has 12 amino acids. Per germline, CDR1 SNHLY and CDR2 FYNNEI. The V end lost 5 bases, the J end lost 1 base, and 5 bases lay between the germline ends. Here the CDR3 DNA reads TGTGCCAGCAGTCACAGGAACACTGAAGCTTTCTTT. Amino acid sequence: CASSHRNTEAFF.

Concerning this clonotype: At one end, the junction sequence differs from germline, possibly due to a read error. The gene calls are TRBV5-6 and TRBJ2-3; D is possibly TRBD2 (5 bases). The germline gives CDR1 SGHDT, CDR2 YYEEEE. This CDR3 region has 11 residues. The DNA for the CDR3 is TGTGCCAGCAGCTACGGGTCCTTTGGGAGTTTT. It encodes CASSYGSFGSF. Based on the CDR3 plus reference TRBV5-6 and TRBJ2-3, the full variable domain is DAGVTQSPTHLIKTRGQQVTLRCSPKSGHDTVSWYQQALGQGPQFIFQYYEEEERQRGNFPDRFSGHQFPNYSSELNVNALLLGDSALYLCASSYGSFGSFGPGTRLTVL.

This clonotype was picked up a small number of times. V is TRBV2 and J is TRBJ2-2, with TRBD1 as a possible D gene (6 bases). The ends were cut back, 8 bases at V and 1 base at J, with 8 bases in the middle. Per the germline V gene, CDR1 is SNHLY and CDR2 is FYNNEI. CDR3 length equals 13 residues. The CDR3 region is CASLGQNTGELFF. The CDR3 DNA is TGTGCCAGCCTGGGACAGAACACCGGGGAGCTGTTTTTT.

A note on this clonotype: This may be a read error: a much more frequent sequence differs by one nucleotide. The rearrangement joins TRBV5-5 to TRBJ2-7, with TRBD1 matching over 7 bases. The CDR3 covers 14 residues. V dropped 4 bases and J dropped 2; count of bases not matched to a gene: 6. Germline V gene data show CDR1 as SGHKS and CDR2 as YYEKEE (reference sequence). The CDR3, as DNA: TGTGCCAGCAGCGGGACAGTACCCGCCTACGAGCAGTACTTC. This sequence encodes CASSGTVPAYEQYF.

This clonotype turned up a few times. CDR3 bases: TGTGCCAGCAGCCCCTTAGGGAGGATGGATGAGCAGTTCTTC. This translates into CASSPLGRMDEQFF. V and J are TRBV5-4 and TRBJ2-1; maybe TRBD2 (6 bases). The CDR3 has 14 amino acids. The germline gives CDR1 SGHNT, CDR2 YYREEE (reference sequence). Trimming removed 4 bases from V and 8 bases from J, with 16 bases in between.

This clonotype came up once. A much larger clonotype is one base distant, so this may be a read error. The gene calls are TRBV3-1 and TRBJ2-7; 9 bases line up with TRBD2. Germline lookup yields CDR1 LGHDT and CDR2 YNNKEL (reference sequence). V lost 1 base, J lost 9 bases, and 7 bases stayed unmatched. CDR3 length equals 14 residues. The CDR3 bases are TGTGCCAGCAGCCAAGTGGCTAGCGGGGCAGGGCAGTACTTC. Translated, it gives CASSQVASGAGQYF.

The V call is TRBV7-3, the J call TRBJ2-1; no clear D. The CDR3 covers 12 residues. Deletions cut 2 bases from V and 10 bases from J, with 9 bases between. In germline, CDR1 is SGHTA, CDR2 FQGTGA. CDR3 in amino acids: CASSLLGAEQFF. The CDR3 region has the DNA TGTGCCAGCAGCTTACTGGGCGCAGAGCAGTTCTTC.

Comments on this clonotype: A much larger clone differs from this one at a single base, so this may be a read error. This chain links TRBV12-3 or TRBV12-4 with TRBJ2-7, with D uncertain. The CDR3 is made up of 15 amino acids. Trimming left V 7 bases short and J 0 bases short, with 16 bases between. As DNA, the CDR3 is TGTGCCAGCACCCGCCACGCGGCGCTCTCCTACGAGCAGTACTTC. Encoded protein: CASTRHAALSYEQYF.

This clonotype was observed a single time. The J gene is TRBJ2-1, the V gene TRBV7-3, with 9 positions matching TRBD1. The germline CDR1 and CDR2 sequences are SGHTA and FQGTGA. This CDR3 is built from 15 residues. J gave up 8 bases and V 4 bases, and 9 bases lay outside the gene matches. The DNA of the CDR3 is TGTGCCAGCAGCTCGGACAGGGGTCCTACCGATGAGCAGTTCTTC. Translating it yields CASSSDRGPTDEQFF.

This clonotype was seen repeatedly, ten times or more. The chain combines TRBV20-1 with TRBJ2-1, with D perhaps matching TRBD2 (6 bases). V was shortened by 5 bases and J by 0 bases, with 8 bases between the two germline ends. CDR1 and CDR2 (germline): DFQATT, SNEGSKA (reference sequence). This CDR3 is built from 13 residues. The CDR3 sequence is CSAVAVSYNEQFF. In DNA form, the CDR3 reads TGCAGTGCTGTAGCGGTCTCCTACAATGAGCAGTTCTTC.

Many counts were recorded for this clonotype. The J gene is TRBJ2-3, the V gene TRBV2; D is ambiguous. Trimming pared 6 bases from V and 1 base from J, leaving 5 bases between. The CDR3 length is 12 residues. Germline V lookup: CDR1 SNHLY, CDR2 FYNNEI. The CDR3 is CASRIGTDTQYF. DNA for the CDR3: TGTGCCAGCAGAATTGGCACAGATACGCAGTATTTT.

In this sample, this clonotype turned up many times. The V call is TRBV15, the J call TRBJ2-3, with D possibly matching TRBD2 (6 bases). The germline gives CDR1 LNHNV, CDR2 YYDKDF (reference sequence). With 5 bases removed from V and 5 bases from J, the gap between germline ends came to 20 bases. The CDR3 sequence is 16 residues long. The CDR3 nucleotides are TGTGCCACCAGCCCCACAGGAGGGGTCCCCCAAGATACGCAGTATTTT. Its translation: CATSPTGGVPQDTQYF.